This entry lists 28 T cell receptor beta chains sequenced from one sample in a study of early T cells in non-severe SARS-CoV-2 infection listed by TCRdb under 2021. The library was obtained by 5' RACE. TCRdb records NextSeq 500 as the sequencer. TCRdb's own reprocessing of the public reads used fastp at Q25 and MiXCR and kept productive beta chains. Rows are unified per CDR3 protein, each entry keeping the most common DNA and genes. The sample records some 89,000 distinct CDR3 sequences, roughly 11% of which are singletons. The ten biggest clones cover around 4.8% of the sample. Material: whole blood, obtained at baseline. These receptors all stem from an adult who was a healthcare worker with PCR-confirmed SARS-CoV-2 infection or an uninfected control (not recorded which).

Concerning this clonotype itself: Relative to the germline gene, one junction end is altered; a read error may explain this. The rearrangement joins TRBV28 to TRBJ2-7, with D possibly called TRBD1 or TRBD2 (5 bases each). The CDR3 has 15 amino acids. CDR1 and CDR2 (germline): MDHEN, SYDVKM. The CDR3 reads CASSSPGTVVHEQYF. The CDR3 DNA follows: TGTGCCAGCAGTTCTCCCGGGACCGTCGTCCACGAGCAGTACTTT. Complete variable domain (other parts from reference TRBV28 and TRBJ2-7): DVKVTQSSRYLVKRTGEKVFLECVQDMDHENMFWYRQDPGLGLRLIYFSYDVKMKEKGDIPEGYSVSREKKERFSLILESASTNQTSMYLCASSSPGTVVHEQYFGPGTRLTVT.

There are many counts of this clonotype. DNA for the CDR3: TGCGCCAGCAGTGAAGGGGGAACTGAAGCTTTCTTT. The encoded protein is CASSEGGTEAFF. V usage is TRBV10-2 and J usage is TRBJ1-1, with a weak D call TRBD1 (6 bases). Germline lookup yields CDR1 WSHSY and CDR2 SAAADI. With 3 bases removed from V and 5 bases from J, the gap between germline ends came to 7 bases. The CDR3 contains 12 residues.

This clonotype has only a few counts. The chain recombines TRBV30 with TRBJ2-1; TRBD2 agrees at 8 bases. V dropped 7 bases and J dropped 6; count of bases not matched to a gene: 8. The CDR3 contains 13 residues. Per the germline V gene, CDR1 is GTSNPN and CDR2 is SVGIG (reference sequence). The CDR3 region has the DNA TGTGCCTTCCGGGAGGGGTTTCGCAATGAGCAGTTCTTC. This translates into CAFREGFRNEQFF. Based on the CDR3 plus reference TRBV30 and TRBJ2-1, the full variable domain is SQTIHQWPATLVQPVGSPLSLECTVEGTSNPNLYWYRQAAGRGLQLLFYSVGIGQISSEVPQNLSASRPQDRQFILSSKKLLLSDSGFYLCAFREGFRNEQFFGPGTRLTVL.

Comments on this clonotype: One junction end disagrees with the germline gene, perhaps due to a read error. The chain has TRBV4-2 and TRBJ1-3; D gene uncertain. This CDR3 contains 18 residues. The V gene's germline CDR1 is LGHNA and CDR2 YNFKEQ. CDR3 coding DNA: TGTGCCAGCAGCCCGTTCTTTTCGCGGACGAGCTCTGAAAACACCATATATTTT. As protein: CASSPFFSRTSSENTIYF.

In its sample, this clonotype was seen a few times. This chain connects TRBV6-2 or TRBV6-3 to TRBJ2-7; 9 bases map to TRBD2. The CDR3 is 17 amino acids. Trimming took 2 bases from V and 2 from J; bases not matched to a gene: 10. CDR1 MNHEY and CDR2 SVGEGT come from the germline V gene. CDR3 protein: CASSYPTSGLTTYEQYF. DNA for the CDR3: TGTGCCAGCAGTTACCCTACTAGCGGGCTAACGACCTACGAGCAGTACTTC.

This clonotype was recorded a few times. The J gene is TRBJ2-6, the V gene TRBV19; D gene unclear. CDR1 is LNHDA and CDR2 is SQIVND in the germline V gene (reference sequence). The V end lost 4 bases, the J end lost 4 bases, and 5 bases lay between the germline ends. The CDR3 length is 13 residues. CDR3 sequence reads: CASSRRGANVLTF. Written as DNA, the CDR3 is TGTGCCAGTAGTAGACGGGGGGCCAACGTCCTGACTTTC.

This rearrangement joins TRBV6-2 or TRBV6-3 to TRBJ1-2; D unresolved. CDR3 length: 15 residues. The V end lost 4 bases, the J end lost 6 bases, and 18 bases lay between the germline ends. Germline V lookup: CDR1 MNHEY, CDR2 SVGEGT. This CDR3 is CASSSSPTRVDGYTF. DNA for the CDR3: TGTGCCAGCAGTTCCTCGCCAACAAGGGTTGATGGCTACACCTTC.

The chain carries TRBV12-3 or TRBV12-4 and TRBJ2-1; 9 bases fit TRBD1. This CDR3 has 15 residues. Germline trimming cut 5 bases from V and 1 base from J; bases unmatched to any gene: 3. CDR3 bases: TGTGCCAGCAGTGCCGACAGGGGGTCCTACAATGAGCAGTTCTTC. Its translation: CASSADRGSYNEQFF.

This clonotype was seen at least ten times. At one boundary the junction diverges from the germline segment, which might be a read error. CDR3 region: CASSRIPGEDSF. DNA of the CDR3: TGTGCCAGCAGCAGGATTCCCGGCGAGGACTCCTTC. V usage is TRBV6-5 and J usage is TRBJ2-7; D is possibly TRBD2 (5 bases). The CDR3 consists of 12 residues. Germline CDR1 MNHEY, CDR2 SVGAGI.

The V and J genes are TRBV29-1 and TRBJ2-1, with D unresolved. The CDR3 is 13 residues long. V lost 4 bases and J lost 7, with 14 bases in between. Germline-derived CDR1 and CDR2 are SQVTM and ANQGSEA. The CDR3 sequence: CSVARQNRNEQFF. In DNA form, the CDR3 reads TGCAGCGTTGCCCGCCAGAATCGGAATGAGCAGTTCTTC.

The rearrangement uses TRBV6-5 and TRBJ1-1, with D hard to call. Looked up from germline, CDR1 is MNHEY and CDR2 is SVGAGI. This CDR3 contains 13 residues. Trimming left V 0 bases short and J 4 bases short, with 6 bases between. CDR3 residues: CASSYSVSTEAFF. In DNA form, the CDR3 reads TGTGCCAGCAGTTACTCCGTGAGCACTGAAGCTTTCTTT.

The CDR3 bases are TGTGCCAGCAGTTTAGCACAGGGGGGCACAGATACGCAGTATTTT. This translates into CASSLAQGGTDTQYF. The chain combines TRBV27 with TRBJ2-3; 8 nucleotides align to TRBD1. The CDR3 runs to 15 residues. The germline gives CDR1 MNHEY, CDR2 SMNVEV (reference sequence). The V and J ends lost 2 bases and 1 base, in that order; junction bases with no gene match: 2.

This clonotype was recorded a few times. The chain uses TRBV7-8 and TRBJ1-2; D is ambiguous. V was trimmed by 1 base and J by 5 bases, leaving 14 bases between them. This CDR3 region has 15 residues. From germline, CDR1 is SGHVS and CDR2 FQNEAQ. Written as DNA, the CDR3 is TGTGCCAGCAGCTTAGGGTCCTCGGGAGGGTATGGCTACACCTTC. Amino acid sequence: CASSLGSSGGYGYTF.

This clonotype appeared a few times. The chain recombines TRBV7-2 with TRBJ1-2; 8 nucleotides match TRBD1. Germline-derived CDR1 and CDR2 are SGHTA and FQGNSA. The CDR3 length is 14 residues. Germline trimming cut 3 bases from V and 13 bases from J; bases unmatched to any gene: 13. Here the CDR3 DNA reads TGTGCCAGCAGCTTGTCCGGGACAGGACGCTCATTCACCTTC. Its protein product is CASSLSGTGRSFTF. Full variable domain (outside the CDR3, taken from reference TRBV7-2 and TRBJ1-2): GAGVSQSPSNKVTEKGKDVELRCDPISGHTALYWYRQSLGQGLEFLIYFQGNSAPDKSGLPSDRFSAERTGGSVSTLTIQRTQQEDSAVYLCASSLSGTGRSFTFGSGTRLTVV.

This clonotype was seen repeatedly, ten times or more. The chain recombines TRBV20-1 with TRBJ2-3, with 14 bases that match TRBD2. CDR3 length: 18 residues. Germline V gene data show CDR1 as DFQATT and CDR2 as SNEGSKA (reference sequence). The J segment lost 0 bases and the V segment lost 3 bases, leaving 8 bases of the junction unmatched. CDR3 region: CSASAGLAGGHSTDTQYF. The CDR3, as DNA: TGCAGTGCTAGTGCCGGACTAGCGGGGGGACATAGCACAGATACGCAGTATTTT.

The chain couples TRBV19 to TRBJ2-3; TRBD1 matches 7 bases. The ends lost 3 bases at V and 4 bases at J; junction bases unmatched: 10. The CDR3 is 16 amino acids. Germline values: CDR1 LNHDA, CDR2 SQIVND (reference sequence). CDR3 DNA sequence: TGTGCCAGTAGTATCAGCCACAGGGGTCGATCAGATACGCAGTATTTT. Encoded protein: CASSISHRGRSDTQYF.

This clonotype has just a few counts. This chain joins TRBV6-2 or TRBV6-3 and TRBJ2-5; D possibly matches TRBD1 or TRBD2 (6 bases each). The ends were cut back, 4 bases at V and 4 bases at J, with 16 bases in the middle. There are 15 residues in the CDR3. Germline V gives CDR1 MNHEY, CDR2 SVGEGT. CDR3 DNA: TGTGCCAGCAGTTCCCAGCCCGGGGGCCGAGAGACCCAGTACTTC. This sequence encodes CASSSQPGGRETQYF.

Only a few counts were recorded for this clonotype. The chain has TRBV18 and TRBJ1-1; the match to TRBD1 covers 7 bases. The CDR3 is made up of 14 amino acids. The V gene end was trimmed by 2 bases and the J gene end by 9 bases; junction bases not matched to a gene: 9. In germline, CDR1 is KGHSH, CDR2 LQKENI. The CDR3: CASSPTRGEEQAFF. The CDR3 nucleotides are TGTGCCAGCTCACCAACCAGGGGGGAAGAGCAAGCTTTCTTT. Combining the CDR3 with reference TRBV18 and TRBJ1-1 gives the whole variable domain NAGVMQNPRHLVRRRGQEARLRCSPMKGHSHVYWYRQLPEEGLKFMVYLQKENIIDESGMPKERFSAEFPKEGPSILRIQQVVRGDSAAYFCASSPTRGEEQAFFGQGTRLTVV.

This clonotype was seen a few times. V gene TRBV7-9 combines with J gene TRBJ2-5; TRBD1 aligns across 10 bases. The V segment lost 4 bases and the J segment 4 bases; nucleotides outside the gene matches: 6. The CDR3 is 15 amino acids. CDR1 is SEHNR, CDR2 FQNEAQ, per germline (reference sequence). CDR3 DNA: TGTGCCAGCAGCTCCCGGGACAGGGGTCGAGAGACCCAGTACTTC. This encodes CASSSRDRGRETQYF.

The V gene is TRBV7-2, the J gene TRBJ2-1; a possible D gene is TRBD1 (5 bases). The CDR3 spans 15 residues. Trimming pared 4 bases from V and 5 bases from J, leaving 15 bases between. Germline loops: CDR1 SGHTA, CDR2 FQGNSA. DNA for the CDR3: TGTGCCAGCAGCTCCCATACGACGACAGACAATGAGCAGTTCTTC. Translated: CASSSHTTTDNEQFF.

This clonotype was counted many times. The chain links TRBV21-1 to TRBJ1-1; TRBD1 is the table's D call, not checked against the DNA. TRBV21-1 is described as a pseudogene. This CDR3 spans 16 amino acids. CDR3 residues: CASIRQVRKTHTEAFF. CDR3 sequence (DNA): TGTGCCAGCATCCGACAGGTCCGCAAGACTCACACTGAAGCTTTCTTT.

The rearrangement uses TRBV6-1 and TRBJ1-2, with 8 positions matching TRBD1. The CDR3 sequence is 15 residues long. The germline V gene has CDR1 MNHNS and CDR2 SASEGT. Germline trimming cut 5 bases from V and 6 bases from J; bases unmatched to any gene: 11. CDR3 in DNA: TGTGCCAGCAGTCCCTGGACAGGGCGTCACGATGGCTACACCTTC. Translated: CASSPWTGRHDGYTF.

This sequence joins TRBV9 and TRBJ2-3; perhaps TRBD1 as D (6 bases). The length of the CDR3 is 16 residues. The V and J ends lost 3 bases and 1 base respectively, with 15 bases between them. CDR1 is SGDLS, CDR2 YYNGEE, per germline. The chain's CDR3 is CASSGGRMRGTDTQYF. CDR3 DNA sequence: TGTGCCAGCAGCGGGGGGCGGATGAGGGGCACAGATACGCAGTATTTT.

This clonotype was seen a few times. Germline and junction disagree at one end, which may indicate a read error. Here the CDR3 DNA reads TGTGCCAGCAGTTTAAGGTTACAGGGGAACACTGAAGTTTTCTTT. This translates into CASSLRLQGNTEVFF. The chain joins TRBV27 to TRBJ1-1; 7 nucleotides match TRBD1. The V gene's germline CDR1 is MNHEY and CDR2 SMNVEV (reference sequence). CDR3 length: 15 amino acids.

This clonotype was seen at least ten times. The chain carries TRBV29-1 and TRBJ1-1, with a possible D match to TRBD1 (6 bases). V gave up 7 bases and J gave up 2 bases, with 11 bases separating them. The CDR3 length is 12 residues. CDR1 and CDR2 (germline): SQVTM, ANQGSEA. The CDR3 sequence is CSAGQINTEAFF. The CDR3 DNA sequence: TGCAGCGCGGGACAAATTAACACTGAAGCTTTCTTT. Filled out from reference TRBV29-1 and TRBJ1-1, the complete variable domain reads SAVISQKPSRDICQRGTSLTIQCQVDSQVTMMFWYRQQPGQSLTLIATANQGSEATYESGFVIDKFPISRPNLTFSTLTVSNMSPEDSSIYLCSAGQINTEAFFGQGTRLTVV.

The CDR3 region is CASGLGQDLNQPQHF. DNA for the CDR3: TGTGCTAGTGGTTTGGGACAGGATCTCAATCAGCCCCAGCATTTT. The V call is TRBV12-5, the J call TRBJ1-5; D may be TRBD1 (6 bases). CDR1 and CDR2 from the germline V gene are LGHNT and FRNRAP. Trimming shortened V by 1 base and J by 3 bases, and 10 bases separated the two germline ends. CDR3 length: 15 amino acids.

CDR3 sequence: CASMPWASYNEQFF. CDR3 sequence (DNA): TGTGCCAGTATGCCTTGGGCCTCCTACAATGAGCAGTTCTTC. V and J are TRBV19 and TRBJ2-1; no clear D. Per the germline V gene, CDR1 is LNHDA and CDR2 is SQIVND (reference sequence). The CDR3 has 14 amino acids. Between the trimmed V and J ends, which lost 7 bases and 0 bases, there was a span of 10 bases.

CDR3 amino acids: CASSLVMDYEQYF. Here the CDR3 DNA reads TGTGCCAGCAGCTTAGTAATGGATTACGAGCAGTACTTC. The chain has TRBV7-9 and TRBJ2-7; no definite D call. The CDR3 runs to 13 residues. V was pared by 1 base and J by 4 bases, with 8 bases between. Germline values: CDR1 SEHNR, CDR2 FQNEAQ (reference sequence).